A single sample gave rise to the 15 T cell receptor beta chains below, sequenced in a study of blood T cell repertoires in COVID-19. The assay was immunoSEQ multiplex PCR, and TCRdb's table has in-frame clones only and misses some. The top ten clones hold more than 2% of a sample with some 200,000 clones, about 85% of them seen once. Sequences were obtained from PBMCs or T cells enriched from blood (not recorded which). The receptors shown here come from a woman aged 25-40 years who had recovered from COVID-19.

The chain employs TRBV19 and TRBJ2-1; D is unclear. The CDR3 is made up of 15 amino acids. With 3 bases removed from V and 0 bases from J, the gap between germline ends came to 9 bases. Germline CDR1 LNHDA, CDR2 SQIVND (reference sequence). Written as DNA, the CDR3 is TGTGCCAGTAGTATGTCCACCAGCTCCTACAATGAGCAGTTCTTC. Its protein is CASSMSTSSYNEQFF.

The chain joins TRBV7-2 to TRBJ1-4; 7 bases map to TRBD1. This CDR3 has 15 amino acids. Germline values: CDR1 SGHTA, CDR2 FQGNSA. The J segment lost 7 bases and the V segment lost 4 bases, leaving 9 bases of the junction unmatched. The CDR3 reads CASSWGAGGTEKLFF. The CDR3 coding sequence is TGTGCCAGCAGCTGGGGGGCAGGGGGTACTGAAAAACTGTTTTTT.

The V call is TRBV19, the J call TRBJ1-1; unclear D gene. Germline CDR1 reads LNHDA; CDR2 reads SQIVND (reference sequence). This CDR3 is 14 amino acids long. The V end was cut by 4 bases, the J end by 7 bases, with 16 bases between. CDR3 residues: CASSRREVAVEAFF. Written as DNA, the CDR3 is TGTGCCAGTAGTAGGAGGGAGGTTGCAGTTGAAGCTTTCTTT.

The chain links TRBV4-2 to TRBJ1-2; 10 bases match TRBD1. The germline gives CDR1 LGHNA, CDR2 YNFKEQ. The CDR3 covers 16 residues. The V segment lost 1 base and the J segment 4 bases; nucleotides outside the gene matches: 6. Here the CDR3 reads CASSQVRDRGGYGYTF. The CDR3 nucleotides read TGTGCCAGCAGCCAAGTCCGGGACAGGGGAGGCTATGGCTACACCTTC.

The CDR3 sequence is CASSFKGQADYGYTF. As DNA, the CDR3 is TGTGCCAGCAGCTTTAAAGGACAGGCAGACTATGGCTACACCTTC. This chain connects TRBV13 to TRBJ1-2, with TRBD1 matching over 7 bases. Trimming removed 3 bases from V and 3 bases from J; junction bases left unmatched: 7. Germline CDR1 is PRHDT and CDR2 is FYEKMQ (reference sequence). The CDR3 length is 15 residues.

This chain links TRBV10-3 with TRBJ1-5; 8 nucleotides line up with TRBD1. Trimming at V came to 6 bases and at J to 8 bases, leaving 3 bases not matched to a gene. The length of the CDR3 is 12 residues. CDR1 ENHRY and CDR2 SYGVKD come from the germline V gene. The CDR3 DNA reads TGTGCCATCAGCCAGGGGGCTAAGCCCCAGCATTTT. As protein: CAISQGAKPQHF.

The chain links TRBV5-1 to TRBJ1-1; 11 bases are shared with TRBD1. V gave up 4 bases and J gave up 10 bases; unmatched junction bases: 9. Germline loops: CDR1 SGHRS, CDR2 YFSETQ. The length of the CDR3 is 14 residues. CDR3 DNA: TGCGCCAGCAGCCTAACTGGACAGGGGGCGAGAGCTTTCTTT. This encodes CASSLTGQGARAFF.

The chain couples TRBV7-8 to TRBJ2-1; 8 bases are shared with TRBD1. The CDR3 extends over 16 amino acids. Germline CDR1 reads SGHVS; CDR2 reads FQNEAQ. V dropped 6 bases and J dropped 1; count of bases not matched to a gene: 8. CDR3: CASRVTGGSSYNEQFF. The CDR3 nucleotides read TGTGCCAGCAGGGTTACAGGGGGTTCGTCCTACAATGAGCAGTTCTTC.

The chain uses TRBV5-3 and TRBJ1-5; D is perhaps TRBD1 (5 bases). TRBV5-3 is sorted into the ORF group, with uncertain function. V lost 4 bases to trimming and J lost 0 bases, with 20 bases between them. The CDR3 runs to 18 residues. As DNA, the CDR3 is TGTGCCAGAAGCCATCGGAGACCGGGGACTATTAGCAATCAGCCCCAGCATTTT. Amino acids: CARSHRRPGTISNQPQHF.

The chain uses TRBV18 and TRBJ1-2; TRBD1 is a possible D gene (5 bases). CDR1 and CDR2 from the germline V gene are KGHSH and LQKENI. The CDR3 loop spans 15 amino acids. V was pared by 6 bases and J by 5 bases, with 19 bases between. CDR3 DNA sequence: TGTGCCAGCTCCCTAACTACAGAGACAGTTTATGGCTACACCTTC. This codes for CASSLTTETVYGYTF.

The chain employs TRBV10-3 and TRBJ1-5; D perhaps matches TRBD1 (6 bases). CDR1 ENHRY and CDR2 SYGVKD come from the germline V gene. Between the trimmed V and J ends, which lost 8 bases and 4 bases, there was a span of 12 bases. The CDR3 is made up of 13 amino acids. The CDR3 coding sequence is TGTGCCATCCAGGCGGGGGCGAATCAGCCCCAGCATTTT. Translating it yields CAIQAGANQPQHF.

This clone is a singleton in its sample. The V call is TRBV7-9, the J call TRBJ1-2; 8 bases align to TRBD1. After removal of 4 bases from V and 1 base from J, the junction contained 11 bases not matched to a gene. The CDR3 is 17 amino acids. Germline CDR1 and CDR2: SEHNR and FQNEAQ (reference sequence). CDR3 in DNA: TGTGCCAGCAGCTCCCACCCCGGGACAGGAGGTAACTATGGCTACACCTTC. It is translated as CASSSHPGTGGNYGYTF.

The rearrangement joins TRBV2 to TRBJ1-2; 10 nucleotides match TRBD1. The CDR3 length is 14 residues. The germline V gene encodes CDR1 SNHLY and CDR2 FYNNEI. With V trimmed by 9 bases and J by 4 bases, 8 bases remained unmatched. Here the CDR3 DNA reads TGTGCCAGTTGGGGACAGGGGATTCTCTATGGCTACACCTTC. Its protein is CASWGQGILYGYTF.

The rearrangement links TRBV10-3 to TRBJ1-4; D not certain. The ends were cut back, 0 bases at V and 3 bases at J, with 11 bases in the middle. The CDR3 has 16 residues. CDR1 is ENHRY, CDR2 SYGVKD, per germline. In nucleotides, the CDR3 is TGTGCCATCAGTGAGTCCCCGGGGAATCCTAATGAAAAACTGTTTTTT. Amino acids: CAISESPGNPNEKLFF.

This clone is a singleton in its sample. The genes are TRBV30 and TRBJ2-1; tentative D call: TRBD2 (6 bases). V lost 1 base to trimming and J lost 2 bases, with 9 bases between them. Germline-derived CDR1 and CDR2 are GTSNPN and SVGIG (reference sequence). CDR3 length equals 14 residues. This CDR3 reads CAWSGGVPYNEQFF. The CDR3 DNA is TGTGCCTGGAGTGGGGGGGTCCCCTACAATGAGCAGTTCTTC.